This entry lists 30 T cell receptor beta chains sequenced from one sample in a study of shared clonotypes between healthy human individuals. Data came from immunoSEQ multiplex PCR; TCRdb stores just in-frame clones and leaves some out. The table includes under 1,900,000 clones, around 98.5% detected once. Sample: naive CD4+ T cells sorted from blood. Indicated subset: CD45RA+ positively selected. These receptors were taken from a man aged 25 to 40 in good health.

This chain joins TRBV19 and TRBJ2-3, with D unresolved. Germline loops: CDR1 LNHDA, CDR2 SQIVND (reference sequence). There are 12 residues in the CDR3. V dropped 9 bases and J dropped 1 base, with 8 bases sitting between them. CDR3: CARSAGTDTQYF. In DNA form, the CDR3 reads TGTGCCAGGTCCGCGGGCACAGATACGCAGTATTTT.

This clone was recorded once. V gene TRBV5-4 combines with J gene TRBJ2-1; possible D gene TRBD2, 6 bases. Germline-derived CDR1 and CDR2 are SGHNT and YYREEE (reference sequence). The CDR3 is 12 residues long. Trimming pared 4 bases from V and 10 bases from J, leaving 12 bases between. CDR3 DNA sequence: TGTGCCAGCAGCCCGACCCGGGGGGAGCAGTTCTTC. It codes for CASSPTRGEQFF. Looking up the rest from reference TRBV5-4 and TRBJ2-1 gives the full variable domain: ETGVTQSPTHLIKTRGQQVTLRCSSQSGHNTVSWYQQALGQGPQFIFQYYREEENGRGNFPPRFSGLQFPNYSSELNVNALELDDSALYLCASSPTRGEQFFGPGTRLTVL.

This chain links TRBV6-5 with TRBJ2-3; TRBD2 might be the D (5 bases). V lost 6 bases, J lost 2 bases, and 12 bases lay in between. The germline V gene encodes CDR1 MNHEY and CDR2 SVGAGI. CDR3 length equals 14 residues. Written as DNA, the CDR3 is TGTGCCAGCAGCCTCGAGGGATCCACAGATACGCAGTATTTT. Its translation: CASSLEGSTDTQYF.

This clone was counted once. The chain combines TRBV5-4 with TRBJ2-7; D call uncertain. The germline V gene encodes CDR1 SGHNT and CDR2 YYREEE (reference sequence). V lost 4 bases, J lost 0 bases, and 17 bases lay in between. This CDR3 has 16 residues. The CDR3 sequence is CASSTTDLTSSYEQYF. For the CDR3, the DNA is TGTGCCAGCAGCACAACCGACCTAACCAGCTCCTACGAGCAGTACTTC.

V usage is TRBV5-4 and J usage is TRBJ2-7, with unresolved D. Trimming took off 2 bases at V and 2 bases at J, with 8 bases between the two ends. The CDR3 loop spans 13 amino acids. Germline-derived CDR1 and CDR2 are SGHNT and YYREEE (reference sequence). The CDR3 loop reads CASSFGRAYEQYF. CDR3 coding DNA: TGTGCCAGCAGCTTCGGCAGAGCCTACGAGCAGTACTTC.

The V and J genes are TRBV20-1 and TRBJ1-4, with 7 bases identical to TRBD1. The trim removed 6 bases at V and 10 bases at J, leaving 5 bases unmatched. CDR1 and CDR2 (germline): DFQATT, SNEGSKA (reference sequence). The CDR3 has 11 amino acids. The CDR3 is CSAGQGGKLFF. CDR3 bases: TGCAGTGCCGGGCAGGGGGGAAAACTGTTTTTT.

This chain joins TRBV2 and TRBJ2-2; the D gene is possibly TRBD1 (5 bases). V lost 2 bases to trimming and J lost 4 bases, with 11 bases between them. There are 15 residues in the CDR3. CDR1 is SNHLY and CDR2 is FYNNEI in the germline V gene. The CDR3 DNA reads TGTGCCAGCAGTGAAACAGGCCTGTCCACCGGGGAGCTGTTTTTT. As protein: CASSETGLSTGELFF. The entire variable domain, with the rest obtained from reference TRBV2 and TRBJ2-2, is as follows: EPEVTQTPSHQVTQMGQEVILRCVPISNHLYFYWYRQILGQKVEFLVSFYNNEISEKSEIFDDQFSVERPDGSNFTLKIRSTKLEDSAMYFCASSETGLSTGELFFGEGSRLTVL.

A word on this clone: Other DNA sequences in the same sample also yield this CDR3. The rearrangement joins TRBV9 to TRBJ2-5; TRBD2 is a possible D gene (5 bases). CDR3 size: 14 residues. V gave up 0 bases and J gave up 2 bases, with 8 bases separating them. Germline assignment: CDR1 SGDLS and CDR2 YYNGEE. This CDR3 is CASSVGRGQETQYF. CDR3 DNA sequence: TGTGCCAGCAGCGTAGGTCGAGGGCAAGAGACCCAGTACTTC.

The chain carries TRBV5-4 and TRBJ2-1, with D unclear. The germline V gene has CDR1 SGHNT and CDR2 YYREEE (reference sequence). V was clipped by 4 bases and J by 2 bases, with 13 bases between them. The CDR3 spans 15 residues. CDR3 sequence: CASSQDTGPYNEQFF. The CDR3 DNA reads TGTGCCAGCAGCCAAGACACTGGTCCCTACAATGAGCAGTTCTTC.

The sample holds one count of this clone. The J gene is TRBJ2-1, the V gene TRBV20-1; the D is unclear. In germline, CDR1 is DFQATT, CDR2 SNEGSKA (reference sequence). V was shortened by 6 bases and J by 8 bases, with 8 bases between the two germline ends. CDR3 size: 10 residues. CDR3 residues: CSAPLDEQFF. The DNA of the CDR3 is TGCAGTGCCCCACTGGATGAGCAGTTCTTC.

As to this clone: Within the sample, other DNA sequences also encode this same CDR3. This chain joins TRBV5-1 and TRBJ2-3, with TRBD2 matching 11 bases. There are 15 residues in the CDR3. V shed 4 bases, J shed 0 bases, and the junction held 1 base outside the gene matches. Looked up from germline, CDR1 is SGHRS and CDR2 is YFSETQ. CDR3 DNA sequence: TGCGCCAGCAGCCGACTAGCGGGAAGCACAGATACGCAGTATTTT. It is translated as CASSRLAGSTDTQYF.

The chain recombines TRBV13 with TRBJ2-2; D gene uncertain. The CDR3 runs to 13 residues. CDR1 is PRHDT and CDR2 is FYEKMQ in the germline V gene (reference sequence). The ends were cut back, 2 bases at V and 10 bases at J, with 11 bases in the middle. The CDR3 region has the DNA TGTGCCAGCAGCTTATCGCCACTCGAGGAGCTGTTTTTT. Its translation is CASSLSPLEELFF. The full variable domain, with the rest looked up from reference TRBV13 and TRBJ2-2, is AAGVIQSPRHLIKEKRETATLKCYPIPRHDTVYWYQQGPGQDPQFLISFYEKMQSDKGSIPDRFSAQQFSDYHSELNMSSLELGDSALYFCASSLSPLEELFFGEGSRLTVL.

V and J are TRBV19 and TRBJ2-7; 8 nucleotides agree with TRBD2. The germline V gene encodes CDR1 LNHDA and CDR2 SQIVND (reference sequence). The CDR3 spans 14 residues. V dropped 7 bases and J dropped 2; count of bases not matched to a gene: 7. Here the CDR3 DNA reads TGTGCCAGTATCGCGTCGGGACTAGCCTACGAGCAGTACTTC. Amino acids: CASIASGLAYEQYF.

The chain couples TRBV28 to TRBJ2-7; 8 positions agree with TRBD1. The V and J ends lost 4 bases and 0 bases, in that order; junction bases with no gene match: 8. Germline V gene sequence: CDR1 MDHEN, CDR2 SYDVKM. CDR3 length: 16 residues. As DNA, the CDR3 is TGTGCCAGCAGTTCCCCGGGACAGGCAAGCTCCTACGAGCAGTACTTC. Translating gives CASSSPGQASSYEQYF.

This chain joins TRBV29-1 and TRBJ2-1; TRBD2 might be the D (6 bases). Germline values: CDR1 SQVTM, CDR2 ANQGSEA. V lost 3 bases and J 0 bases, leaving 12 bases between the germline ends. This CDR3 contains 15 residues. CDR3 region: CSVDRGGLSYNEQFF. The CDR3 DNA is TGCAGCGTTGATAGGGGAGGTCTCTCCTACAATGAGCAGTTCTTC.

J is TRBJ2-1 and V is TRBV11-2; the D is unclear. CDR3 length: 13 amino acids. V shed 0 bases and J shed 9 bases, with 9 bases lying between them. The germline V gene encodes CDR1 SGHAT and CDR2 FQNNGV. CDR3 coding DNA: TGTGCCAGCAGCTTAGAGTCTTACGCTGAGCAGTTCTTC. It encodes CASSLESYAEQFF.

The J gene is TRBJ2-7, the V gene TRBV5-1; tentative D call: TRBD1 (5 bases). CDR1 and CDR2 (germline): SGHRS, YFSETQ. The germline V and J ends were trimmed by 0 bases and 0 bases, with 7 bases remaining between them. The CDR3 contains 14 residues. The CDR3 sequence: CASSLVDNSYEQYF. In DNA form, the CDR3 reads TGCGCCAGCAGCTTGGTGGACAACTCCTACGAGCAGTACTTC.

V gene TRBV7-3 combines with J gene TRBJ2-7; the D call may be TRBD1 or TRBD2 (5 bases each). The germline V and J ends were trimmed by 3 bases and 2 bases, with 17 bases remaining between them. Germline CDR1 reads SGHTA; CDR2 reads FQGTGA. The CDR3 is 16 amino acids. The CDR3 nucleotides read TGTGCCAGCAGCTTGCATGGGCGAGGGGATCCCTACGAGCAGTACTTC. It translates to CASSLHGRGDPYEQYF.

In this sample, this clone turned up once. The V and J genes are TRBV7-8 and TRBJ2-7; perhaps TRBD1 as D (5 bases). Germline V CDR1 and CDR2: SGHVS, FQNEAQ. The CDR3 runs to 15 residues. Trimming stripped 4 bases from V and 4 bases from J, with 17 bases between. The CDR3 DNA is TGTGCCAGCAGCTCTTTGAAACAGGTTTTTTACGAGCAGTACTTC. Protein sequence: CASSSLKQVFYEQYF.

For the CDR3, the DNA is TGTGCCAGCAGCCGGCTAGCGGGTGGAAATGAGCAGTTCTTC. Translating gives CASSRLAGGNEQFF. The chain employs TRBV7-2 and TRBJ2-1, with TRBD2 matching 8 bases. V dropped 5 bases and J dropped 7; count of bases not matched to a gene: 7. The germline CDR1 and CDR2 sequences are SGHTA and FQGNSA. The CDR3 covers 14 residues.

The CDR3 is CASSYTFKGLYEQYF. The CDR3 DNA reads as TGTGCCAGCAGCTATACCTTCAAAGGGTTATACGAGCAGTACTTC. This chain links TRBV11-2 with TRBJ2-7; D is unresolved. Germline values: CDR1 SGHAT, CDR2 FQNNGV. CDR3 length equals 15 residues. V lost 4 bases, J lost 4 bases, and 17 bases lay in between.

The chain carries TRBV9 and TRBJ2-5; 7 nucleotides align to TRBD2. The trim removed 4 bases at V and 2 bases at J, leaving 8 bases unmatched. There are 15 residues in the CDR3. Looked up from germline, CDR1 is SGDLS and CDR2 is YYNGEE. CDR3 nucleotides: TGTGCCAGCAGCACCCGGGGGGATGGGCAAGAGACCCAGTACTTC. Encoded protein: CASSTRGDGQETQYF.

The sample holds one count of this clone. The chain uses TRBV18 and TRBJ1-3, with TRBD1 matching 7 bases. V lost 5 bases and J lost 0; bases outside the gene matches: 7. Germline V lookup: CDR1 KGHSH, CDR2 LQKENI. CDR3 length equals 16 residues. The DNA of the CDR3 is TGTGCCAGCTCAGCGGACAGGCCATTCTCTGGAAACACCATATATTTT. As protein: CASSADRPFSGNTIYF.

J is TRBJ2-5 and V is TRBV28, with 13 bases lining up with TRBD2. CDR3 size: 16 residues. The V gene end was trimmed by 6 bases and the J gene end by 5 bases; junction bases not matched to a gene: 9. In germline, CDR1 is MDHEN, CDR2 SYDVKM. DNA of the CDR3: TGTGCCAGCAGCCGAACTAGCGGGAGGGCCCGGGAGACCCAGTACTTC. It is translated as CASSRTSGRARETQYF.

V usage is TRBV9 and J usage is TRBJ2-1; 8 bases agree with TRBD2. The germline CDR1 and CDR2 sequences are SGDLS and YYNGEE. The V and J ends lost 0 bases and 5 bases, in that order; junction bases with no gene match: 7. This CDR3 region has 16 residues. CDR3 residues: CASSVGSAGGHNEQFF. The CDR3 bases are TGTGCCAGCAGCGTAGGTTCCGCGGGAGGACACAATGAGCAGTTCTTC.

This clone was counted a single time. The rearrangement joins TRBV5-4 to TRBJ2-7, with a possible D match to TRBD1 (6 bases). The CDR3 extends over 15 amino acids. Germline V CDR1 and CDR2: SGHNT, YYREEE (reference sequence). Between the trimmed V and J ends, which lost 7 bases and 3 bases, there was a span of 20 bases. CDR3 nucleotides: TGTGCCAGCGTGCCAGGGGATTTGGGGGACTACGAGCAGTACTTC. This codes for CASVPGDLGDYEQYF. The full variable domain, with the rest looked up from reference TRBV5-4 and TRBJ2-7, is ETGVTQSPTHLIKTRGQQVTLRCSSQSGHNTVSWYQQALGQGPQFIFQYYREEENGRGNFPPRFSGLQFPNYSSELNVNALELDDSALYLCASVPGDLGDYEQYFGPGTRLTVT.

The rearrangement joins TRBV14 to TRBJ1-1; 8 bases line up with TRBD1. CDR1 is SGHDN and CDR2 is FVKESK in the germline V gene. Losses at the gene ends were 4 bases for V and 5 bases for J; bases not matched to a gene: 6. The CDR3 has 14 amino acids. The CDR3 coding sequence is TGTGCCAGCAGCCCTCACAGGGGGGGAACTGAAGCTTTCTTT. Its translation: CASSPHRGGTEAFF.

V and J are TRBV19 and TRBJ1-3; no reliable D call. The CDR3 contains 15 residues. The V end lost 5 bases, the J end lost 0 bases, and 11 bases lay between the germline ends. Germline CDR1 and CDR2: LNHDA and SQIVND (reference sequence). CDR3 amino acids: CASSRSWSSGNTIYF. The CDR3 nucleotides read TGTGCCAGTAGTCGGTCTTGGAGCTCTGGAAACACCATATATTTT.

The genes are TRBV4-1 and TRBJ1-3; TRBD1 matches 7 bases. Germline CDR1 MGHRA, CDR2 YSYEKL. V gave up 5 bases and J gave up 0 bases; unmatched junction bases: 10. The CDR3 length is 17 residues. In nucleotides, the CDR3 is TGCGCCAGCAGCTTCGGGACAGTCCCCTTCTCTGGAAACACCATATATTTT. This translates into CASSFGTVPFSGNTIYF.

A note on this clone: Other DNA sequences in this sample translate to the same CDR3. The chain joins TRBV5-6 to TRBJ2-2; D gene ambiguous. Per the germline V gene, CDR1 is SGHDT and CDR2 is YYEEEE. CDR3 length equals 13 residues. The V and J ends lost 1 base and 6 bases respectively, with 7 bases between them. The CDR3 DNA reads as TGTGCCAGCAGCTTGTCCGGCCCCGGGGAGCTGTTTTTT. Amino acid sequence: CASSLSGPGELFF.